The T cell receptor beta chain described here comes from a study of cytomegalovirus exposure and HLA in healthy donors (dated by TCRdb to between 2016 and 2019). Looking at the study overall: A later analysis indicated that the 90 to 150 validation repertoires were generated on the platform also employed for the 670 or so repertoires of the first cohort. The study was designed to test whether signatures of past pathogen exposure could be identified by cataloging public T cell receptors. Besides the first cohort of 550 to 750 subjects, a separate validation cohort made up of over 95 different subjects was used. To predict cytomegalovirus infection status, the study combined high-throughput TCR immunosequencing, statistical association of individual TCRs with disease status, and machine learning.

In the case of this clone: Its antigen target is currently unknown. Per-nucleotide qualities are absent, and no much larger clonotype sits a single base away.

The CDR3 measures 14 amino acids from cysteine to phenylalanine. The entry retains the CDR3 DNA only, 42 bases that are in frame from base 1. Relative to germline, V is 2 bases shorter and J is 6 bases shorter, with 10 bases between their ends. CDR1 and CDR2 were assigned from the germline V gene (reference sequence) as SEHNR and FQNEAQ. The library was generated by the immunoSEQ multiplex PCR assay. The published analysis was carried out like this. To diagnose cytomegalovirus status from the catalog of TCR beta chain sequences, a statistical classification framework was built. The table comes from immuneACCESS by way of TCRdb, which keeps in-frame sequences with V and J called. Part of the clones is missing from these tables; in studies checked, under half for an unresolved V gene and the rest for unknown reasons. V, J and clone size are those of that table, while D and trimming were read from the DNA. This sample has almost 200,000 clones in its table, and about 81% of those were observed once. The ten top clones hold 0.95% to 1.5% of the sample.

On the study overall, not on this receptor specifically: The classifier was reported to diagnose cytomegalovirus status with high specificity and sensitivity in both the original cohort and the validation cohort. Most TCR sequences were seen in very few donors, while some public TCRs were found in many individuals. A later analysis had no HLA typing for the validation cohort, so co-occurrence there was scored across all 110 or so repertoires. A later analysis found that TCRs clustered in the first cohort also tended to co-occur in the 110 or so validation repertoires, with 94% of cluster scores above 0. The study listed 150 to 200 TCR beta chains as associated with cytomegalovirus. In vitro tests confirmed that a few of the cytomegalovirus-associated TCR beta chains recognize cytomegalovirus antigens. The authors suggested that the approach could potentially be extended to other disease states and immunological phenotypes.

The donors were included in the validation cohort of some 120 subjects, a group kept apart from the approximately 700-subject first cohort. The sequencing input was PBMCs. Rearrangement joined TRBV7-9 to TRBJ1-4; a weak D assignment points to TRBD1 (6 bases agree). This sequence originates from a woman aged 25 to 39 in good health and CMV-seronegative. In nucleotides, the sequence is TGTGCCAGCAGCTTACGGGGGGCGGATGAAAAACTGTTTTTT. Translated, this is CASSLRGADEKLFF.